These 14 T cell receptor beta chains share one sample of origin, sequenced in a study of blood T cell repertoires in COVID-19. The table came from immunoSEQ multiplex PCR; TCRdb's copy has only in-frame clones and leaves some out. The table includes some 110,000 clones, under 80% detected once. Sequenced input: peripheral blood. Receptors originate from a man aged 45-60 years with acute or convalescent COVID-19.

This chain joins TRBV5-1 and TRBJ1-1; possible D gene TRBD1, 6 bases. Germline values: CDR1 SGHRS, CDR2 YFSETQ. The CDR3 has 14 amino acids. Trimming cost V 0 bases and J 4 bases, with 10 bases left between them. CDR3 nucleotide sequence: TGCGCCAGCAGCTTGGACAGGGCTGGCACTGAAGCTTTCTTT. Translating it yields CASSLDRAGTEAFF.

This CDR3 reads CASSESAGGSEQYF. Here the CDR3 DNA reads TGCGCCAGCAGTGAGTCGGCGGGAGGGAGCGAGCAGTACTTC. This chain uses TRBV10-1 with TRBJ2-7; 9 bases fit TRBD2. Germline CDR1 WNHNN, CDR2 SYGVQD (reference sequence). Trimming took 0 bases from V and 6 from J; bases not matched to a gene: 3. The CDR3 consists of 14 residues.

The V gene is TRBV9, the J gene TRBJ2-6; D ambiguous. This CDR3 is built from 14 residues. V gave up 2 bases and J gave up 0 bases, with 3 bases separating them. Per the germline V gene, CDR1 is SGDLS and CDR2 is YYNGEE. The CDR3 nucleotides read TGTGCCAGCAGCGTCAGCTCTGGGGCCAACGTCCTGACTTTC. Protein sequence: CASSVSSGANVLTF.

The V and J genes are TRBV6-5 and TRBJ2-7; 8 positions match TRBD1. Germline values: CDR1 MNHEY, CDR2 SVGAGI. This CDR3 has 15 amino acids. Unmatched junction bases numbered 10, after V lost 4 bases and J lost 5 bases. CDR3 sequence reads: CASSSPGQARNEQYF. The CDR3 DNA follows: TGTGCCAGCAGTTCCCCGGGACAGGCGAGGAACGAGCAGTACTTC.

This chain connects TRBV10-3 to TRBJ2-5, with D maybe TRBD2 (6 bases). V was pared by 11 bases and J by 1 base, with 14 bases between. The CDR3 consists of 13 residues. Germline lookup yields CDR1 ENHRY and CDR2 SYGVKD. As DNA, the CDR3 is TGTGCCTCGACGGTGGGGGGCCAAGAGACCCAGTACTTC. Translated, it gives CASTVGGQETQYF.

This chain uses TRBV4-1 with TRBJ1-2; 11 positions match TRBD1. The length of the CDR3 is 15 residues. CDR1 is MGHRA, CDR2 YSYEKL, per germline. J gave up 6 bases and V 2 bases, and 5 bases lay outside the gene matches. This CDR3 reads CASSQPKDRGHGYTF. CDR3 DNA sequence: TGCGCCAGCAGCCAACCTAAGGACAGGGGGCATGGCTACACCTTC.

This chain links TRBV6-5 with TRBJ1-6; the D gene is possibly TRBD1 (5 bases). V shed 7 bases and J shed 10 bases, with 17 bases lying between them. The CDR3 runs 14 residues. In germline, CDR1 is MNHEY, CDR2 SVGAGI. CDR3 sequence (DNA): TGTGCCAGCACGGGCATCAGGGCAGGATCACCCCTCCACTTT. It encodes CASTGIRAGSPLHF.

This clone has a handful of counts. The chain joins TRBV4-2 to TRBJ2-1; 10 bases fit TRBD2. V lost 3 bases and J lost 3; bases outside the gene matches: 5. The CDR3 runs 16 residues. Germline loops: CDR1 LGHNA, CDR2 YNFKEQ. Here the CDR3 DNA reads TGTGCCAGCAGCCAGGTTAGCGGGAGGAGCTACAATGAGCAGTTCTTC. Translation: CASSQVSGRSYNEQFF.

The chain is built from TRBV7-3 and TRBJ2-4; TRBD1 aligns across 9 bases. Germline V lookup: CDR1 SGHTA, CDR2 FQGTGA. The V segment lost 5 bases and the J segment 2 bases; nucleotides outside the gene matches: 4. The CDR3 is 15 amino acids. CDR3 nucleotide sequence: TGTGCCAGCAGCGAAGGGACAGGGACCAAAAACATTCAGTACTTC. It codes for CASSEGTGTKNIQYF.

This chain links TRBV19 with TRBJ1-2; D not resolved. V gave up 8 bases and J gave up 2 bases, with 9 bases separating them. Germline V CDR1 and CDR2: LNHDA, SQIVND (reference sequence). The CDR3 length is 12 residues. The CDR3 DNA follows: TGTGCCAGTGTAGGAGGAAACTATGGCTACACCTTC. Protein: CASVGGNYGYTF.

CDR3 nucleotide sequence: TGTGCCAGTAGTATACGTGGGGGCGATGAGCAGTTCTTC. Translating gives CASSIRGGDEQFF. The J gene is TRBJ2-1, the V gene TRBV19; possible D gene TRBD1, 6 bases. Trimming left V 2 bases short and J 8 bases short, with 10 bases between. CDR3 length: 13 residues. CDR1 and CDR2 from the germline V gene are LNHDA and SQIVND (reference sequence).

The J gene is TRBJ2-7, the V gene TRBV19; 12 positions match TRBD1. Unmatched junction bases numbered 6, after V lost 6 bases and J lost 6 bases. Germline V CDR1 and CDR2: LNHDA, SQIVND (reference sequence). CDR3 size: 14 residues. The CDR3: CASSGTGGAVEQYF. DNA of the CDR3: TGTGCCAGTAGCGGGACAGGGGGCGCGGTCGAGCAGTACTTC.

The J gene is TRBJ2-3, the V gene TRBV7-9; weak D call: TRBD1 (6 bases). V was trimmed by 5 bases and J by 0 bases, leaving 12 bases between them. Germline V gives CDR1 SEHNR, CDR2 FQNEAQ (reference sequence). The CDR3 runs to 15 residues. The CDR3 DNA follows: TGTGCCAGCAGCCGCTACAGGGATAGCACAGATACGCAGTATTTT. Protein product: CASSRYRDSTDTQYF.

The genes are TRBV9 and TRBJ2-2, with 8 bases lining up with TRBD1. Germline V gene sequence: CDR1 SGDLS, CDR2 YYNGEE. V dropped 0 bases and J dropped 6; count of bases not matched to a gene: 7. There are 16 residues in the CDR3. Here the CDR3 reads CASSVGQGASAGELFF. The CDR3 DNA follows: TGTGCCAGCAGCGTAGGGCAGGGGGCCTCCGCCGGGGAGCTGTTTTTT.